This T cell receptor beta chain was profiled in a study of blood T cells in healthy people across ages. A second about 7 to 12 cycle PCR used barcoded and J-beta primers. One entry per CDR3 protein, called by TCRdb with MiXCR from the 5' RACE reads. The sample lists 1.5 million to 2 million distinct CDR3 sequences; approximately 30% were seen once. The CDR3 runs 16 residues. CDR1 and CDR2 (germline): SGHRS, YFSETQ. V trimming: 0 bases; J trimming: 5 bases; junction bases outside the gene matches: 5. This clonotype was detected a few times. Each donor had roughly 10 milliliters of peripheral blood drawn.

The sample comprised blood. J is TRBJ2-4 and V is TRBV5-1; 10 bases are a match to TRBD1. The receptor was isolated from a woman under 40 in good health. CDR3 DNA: TGCGCCAGCAGCTTGGCGCCGGGACAGGGGCAAAACATTCAGTACTTC. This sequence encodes CASSLAPGQGQNIQYF.